This T cell receptor (beta chain) was profiled in a study of shared clonotypes between healthy human individuals. This clone appeared a few times. Assay used: immunoSEQ multiplex PCR; TCRdb lists only in-frame clones, some missing. The data contain around 690,000 clones, 90% of them singletons. This CDR3 has 16 residues. Germline CDR1 reads SGHRS; CDR2 reads YFSETQ. The trim removed 3 bases at V and 10 bases at J, leaving 17 bases unmatched. The specimen was memory CD8+ T cells from PBMCs. Subset here: CD45RO+ cells pooled with CCR7-negative TemRA cells. This sequence originates from a man aged 18 to 30 in good health. Some clones in this sample may be carry-over from other donors' samples. This chain uses TRBV5-1 with TRBJ2-3; TRBD2 matches 7 bases. The CDR3 spells CASSSPSGGPAGAQYF. CDR3 DNA: TGCGCCAGCAGCTCCCCTAGCGGAGGCCCCGCAGGAGCGCAGTATTTT.